These 2 T cell receptor beta chains were all obtained from the same sample, sequenced in a study of CD8 T cells in ankylosing spondylitis. Findings and limits, study-wide: Among TCR beta sequences, a motif of roughly 8 highly homologous variants appeared characteristic of ankylosing spondylitis blood.

No antigens are known for them. Each CDR3 protein gets one entry after TCRdb re-called the 5' RACE reads with MiXCR. The data show more than 650,000 distinct CDR3 sequences, 10% to 15% seen once. Sequencing was carried out using blood, either unsorted or a sorted T cell fraction (not recorded which). These TCRs come from a male donor with ankylosing spondylitis.

This clonotype was found many times. The chain joins TRBV7-2 to TRBJ2-7; 8 nucleotides align to TRBD2. Germline V gene data show CDR1 as SGHTA and CDR2 as FQGNSA. There are 14 residues in the CDR3. V was clipped by 2 bases and J by 3 bases; unmatched bases: 3. The CDR3 nucleotides read TGTGCCAGCAGCTTAATAGCGGGGAACTACGAGCAGTACTTC. Translating gives CASSLIAGNYEQYF.

This clonotype has a handful of counts. The chain employs TRBV7-2 and TRBJ2-1; TRBD2 is a possible D gene (5 bases). The CDR3 spans 14 residues. The V gene's germline CDR1 is SGHTA and CDR2 FQGNSA. The germline V and J ends were trimmed by 0 bases and 5 bases, with 8 bases remaining between them. CDR3 DNA sequence: TGTGCCAGCAGCTTAGCACTAGTTAACAATGAGCAGTTCTTC. This gives the protein CASSLALVNNEQFF.